This record concerns one T cell receptor beta chain sequence. This sample is drawn from a study of blood T cell repertoires in COVID-19. Study-wide background: Sites in the United States, Italy and Spain provided acute and convalescent COVID-19 samples. T cells, B-cell-depleted T cells, or PBMCs provided the cDNA or gDNA that served as material.

CDR3 size: 13 residues. Between the trimmed V and J ends, which lost 6 bases and 7 bases, there was a span of 13 bases. The germline V gene encodes CDR1 SGHNT and CDR2 YENEEA. Followed over time, Seattle patients had been enrolled while infection was active. Authors' analysis steps: Using reference gene primer amplification, nucleated cell counts were estimated. This table comes from immunoSEQ multiplex PCR, and its TCRdb copy is limited to in-frame clones, with some not included. The D gene and trimming were derived from the DNA, and the V and J assignments and clone size from that table. The sample includes around 460,000 clones, roughly 90% seen only once; the top ten take 0.65% to 1%.

This TCR came from a man between 18 and 35 years old with COVID-19, enrolled during active disease. V is TRBV11-3 and J is TRBJ2-1, with a possible D match to TRBD2 (6 bases). Sequenced sample: peripheral blood. The CDR3 region is CASRASGGNEQFF. CDR3 DNA sequence: TGTGCCAGCAGAGCGAGTGGGGGGAATGAGCAGTTCTTC. Based on the CDR3 plus reference TRBV11-3 and TRBJ2-1, the full variable domain is EAGVVQSPRYKIIEKKQPVAFWCNPISGHNTLYWYLQNLGQGPELLIRYENEEAVDDSQLPKDRFSAERLKGVDSTLKIQPAELGDSAVYLCASRASGGNEQFFGPGTRLTVL.